This T cell receptor beta chain was recorded in a study of cytomegalovirus exposure and HLA in healthy donors (dated by TCRdb to between 2016 and 2019). About the investigation overall: According to an earlier analysis of a few hundred of the donors, roughly 180 million T cells yielded some 110 million unique TCR beta sequences and approximately 300 Gb of sequence data. An earlier analysis of roughly 600 of the donors used high-throughput TCR beta sequencing to judge whether each TCR beta V gene segment behaved as functional or pseudogenic. Donor age, sex, ethnicity and CMV serostatus were compiled together with the repertoire data. The study used immunosequencing to profile the T cell repertoires of approximately 630 subjects and linked those repertoires to cytomegalovirus serostatus. In a later genetic analysis, genome-wide SNP genotypes for about 55% of the 666 donors were used, and that subset was treated as a discovery cohort. Approximately 300 gigabases of sequencing data and around 85 million unique TCR sequences made up an early release that covered approximately 620 HLA-typed donors. The study was designed to test whether signatures of past pathogen exposure could be identified by cataloging public T cell receptors. A handful of DR-DQ haplotypes were handled as single units for association and clustering because linkage in the cohort was strong. HLA typing included class I and class II loci at four-digit resolution. In the later analysis, no new phenotypic data were used to find candidate immune exposures; instead, reliance was placed on TCR beta sequences and their occurrence across donors. Of the approximately 400 genotyped donors, over 65% fell in the genetic ancestry cluster associated with self-reported Caucasian donors. Among almost 400 genotyped donors of the cohort, an average of around 240,000 unique TCR beta nucleotide sequences were sequenced per donor, roughly a sixth of them non-productive. Typing coverage varied by locus: roughly 629-630 donors for A, B, C, DRB1 and DQB1; some 520 for DQA1; about 590 for DPA1; some 470 for DPB1. All discovery cohort repertoires had been generated on a single sequencing platform. To predict cytomegalovirus infection status, the study brought together high-throughput TCR immunosequencing, statistical association of individual TCRs with disease status, and machine learning. To study patterns of TCR occurrence, a later analysis re-analyzed previously published TCR beta repertoires from just over 650 donors and added high-resolution HLA genotyping. Along with the roughly 610-subject first cohort, a separate validation cohort of over a hundred different subjects was used.

The library was built by means of the immunoSEQ multiplex PCR assay. A mixture of 60 forward primers for TCR Vbeta segments and 13 reverse primers for TCR Jbeta segments was used in the multiplex PCR. A multiplex PCR assay on genomic DNA amplified the CDR3 region of rearranged TCR beta genes. On the Illumina HiSeq System, the amplified TCR beta libraries were sequenced as 87-base-pair reads. The authors processed their data as follows. In a later analysis, tens of millions of unique TCR beta chains were counted across the 650 to 750 repertoires, and roughly 10 million of these chains were shared by at least two donors. To remove PCR and sequencing errors, raw reads were error-corrected and collapsed into unique sequences using a nearest-neighbor algorithm that merged closely related sequences. CDR3 sequences were aligned to IMGT reference sequences to assign V, D and J gene segments. For a sequence to be retained, a match of at least six nucleotides to both a V gene segment and a J gene segment was required. Rearrangements were classified as productive when the CDR3 lacked stop codons and remained in frame with V and J, and all other rearrangements were classified as non-productive. Following IMGT convention, CDR3 was defined as the stretch from the second conserved V-encoded cysteine up to the conserved J-encoded phenylalanine. In an earlier analysis of 587 of the donors, sequences lacking an unambiguous match to a single V gene segment were excluded. In an earlier analysis of 587 of the donors, a V segment was called functional when productive rearrangements were above 56.7%, and segregating when the standard deviation between donors exceeded 5%. A statistical classification framework was built for diagnosing cytomegalovirus status from the catalog of TCR beta chain sequences. In a later analysis, TCR nucleotide sequences were compared against IMGT/GENE-DB human TR gene sequences so that V and J genes could be assigned. In a later analysis, CDR3 sequences and most-parsimonious VDJ recombination scenarios were assigned using the TCRdist pipeline. In a later analysis, each TCR beta chain was defined by its CDR3 amino acid sequence together with its V-gene family, and reads lacking a unique V-gene family were excluded. In a later analysis, 500 to 650 highly shared, low-generation-probability nucleotide sequences were removed to address suspected cross-contamination and a sequencing artifact. In a later analysis, a clonal expansion index for each public chain was calculated from normalized within-repertoire ranks of inferred template counts. In a later analysis, generation probabilities were computed with a VDJ recombination model fitted to out-of-frame rearrangements, and the resulting probabilities were checked against IGoR. In a later analysis, hypergeometric tests were used to score TCR-TCR, TCR-HLA and TCR-CMV co-occurrence, with a repertoire-size bias correction applied to TCR pairs. A later analysis estimated false discovery rates by permuting HLA or CMV assignments 20 times. In a later analysis, co-occurring TCRs were grouped using DBSCAN, and TCRdist sequence similarity was added for clustering within HLA-allele-positive subsets. For co-occurrence clustering, repertoires with fewer than 30,000 or more than 120,000 public chains were excluded, along with 4 to 6 repertoires with anomalous nucleotide sharing. TCRdb's version of the immuneACCESS table is confined to in-frame rearrangements and falls short of the full clone set. An unresolved V gene accounts for under half of the shortfall where checked; the remainder is of unknown origin. V and J calls and clone size are as listed in that table; D and trimming were resolved from the DNA. This sample gives about 92,000 clones in total; around 77% of them show up just once. The ten largest clones represent roughly 6.6% of the sample.

The cohort was made up of about 670 healthy bone marrow donors. At the time of sampling, all cohort members were nominally healthy, though unrecorded immune exposures were likely present. The donor tested CMV seropositive and was one of the 289 seropositive cohort members. Each donor provided a peripheral blood sample, and peripheral blood mononuclear cells were used for TCR beta sequencing. Genomic DNA was extracted from the blood cell samples with the Qiagen DNeasy Blood Extraction Kit. Comment on this clone: The antigen it recognizes is unknown. No qualities accompany the bases; no much larger clone lies one base away.

What the authors observed across the whole study: A cluster of highly shared sequence variants was judged likely to be a technical artifact of the sequencing pipeline. Linkage disequilibrium might explain the correlated functional status among segregating V segments, but an unknown experimental factor could not be ruled out. According to a later analysis, parvovirus B19, influenza, CMV and Epstein-Barr virus appeared linked to several top co-occurrence clusters. A total of 150 or so TCR beta chains were listed by the study as associated with cytomegalovirus. Most TCR sequences were seen in very few donors, while some public TCRs were found in many individuals. Strong co-occurrence of HLA alleles, especially DR and DQ, made assigning TCR associations to individual alleles difficult. Because some donors lacked HLA typing at each locus, the association tests relied only on the typed subset. According to a later analysis, most CMV-associated TCR beta chains appeared to be HLA-restricted, and the HLA associations seemed to be driven largely by CMV exposure. In a later genetic analysis, fewer N-insertions in productive TCRs were reported among donors in an Asian-associated ancestry cluster than the roughly 700-donor mean. Compared with equally common non-associated chains, HLA-associated TCR beta chains in a later analysis were more clonally expanded and had lower generation probabilities. A further reported finding was that TCR beta sequences accurately predicted the HLA-A and HLA-B alleles for most subjects in the first cohort. In vitro tests confirmed that a few of the cytomegalovirus-associated TCR beta chains recognize cytomegalovirus antigens. In this cohort, only TCR beta chains were sequenced, and detectable features were limited by the absence of alpha or paired-chain data. A later analysis found that TCR association rates varied across HLA loci, with DRB1 alleles showing the most associated TCRs and HLA-C alleles the fewest. The authors suggested that the approach could potentially be extended to other disease states and immunological phenotypes. Presence/absence analyses assumed roughly uniform sequencing depth across donors, an assumption that may not hold. Because counts were too low, about 18 rarely observed V segments, including chromosome 9 orphons, were excluded from the earlier analysis of 587 of the donors. A later genetic analysis associated a missense DCLRE1C variant with V-gene and J-gene trimming of TCR beta chains, and an independent cohort replicated the association. Cytomegalovirus status was reported to be diagnosed by the classifier with high specificity and sensitivity in both the original and validation cohorts. CMV serostatus was the only immune exposure information available for the cohort. At a false discovery rate of 0.05, a later analysis linked approximately 18,000 TCR beta sequences to specific HLA alleles. An earlier analysis of approximately 570 of the donors showed that most TCR beta V segments appeared in productive rearrangements either about 87% or about 30% of the time, which broadly matched IMGT annotations. Because the 87-base-pair reads could not distinguish some IMGT-functional V segments, including TRBV6-2 and TRBV6-3, those segments were excluded.

The germline V gene specifies MGHDK as CDR1 and SYGVNS as CDR2. Reading from cysteine to phenylalanine, the CDR3 counts 14 amino acids. Kept here is only the CDR3 DNA, which spans 42 bases and is read in frame from base 1. Trimming leaves V shorter by 6 bases and J shorter by 3 bases, with the junction holding 7 bases beyond the gene matches. The sequence was collected from a man aged 45-65 years in good health and CMV-seropositive. The sample consisted of PBMCs. Recombination joined TRBV25-1 with TRBJ1-2, with 7 bases in between that match TRBD1. The nucleotides read TGTGCCAGCAGACCGATCGGGACAGACTATGGCTACACCTTC. The resulting protein is CASRPIGTDYGYTF.